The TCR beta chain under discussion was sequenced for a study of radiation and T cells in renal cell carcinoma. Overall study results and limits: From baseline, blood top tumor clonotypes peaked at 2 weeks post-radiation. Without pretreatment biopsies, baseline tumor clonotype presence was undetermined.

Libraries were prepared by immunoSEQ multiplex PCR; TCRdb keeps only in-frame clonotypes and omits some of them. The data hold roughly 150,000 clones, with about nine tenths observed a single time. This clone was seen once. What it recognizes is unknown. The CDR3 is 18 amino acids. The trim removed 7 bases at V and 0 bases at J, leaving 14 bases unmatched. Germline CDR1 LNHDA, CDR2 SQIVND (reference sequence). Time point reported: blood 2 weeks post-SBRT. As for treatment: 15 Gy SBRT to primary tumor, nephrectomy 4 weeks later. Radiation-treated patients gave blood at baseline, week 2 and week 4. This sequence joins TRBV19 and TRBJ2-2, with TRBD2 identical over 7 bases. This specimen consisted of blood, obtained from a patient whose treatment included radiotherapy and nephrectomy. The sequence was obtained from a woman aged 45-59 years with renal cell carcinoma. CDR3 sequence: CASTSPGGDFANTGELFF. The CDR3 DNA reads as TGTGCCAGTACCTCCCCTGGGGGGGACTTCGCGAACACCGGGGAGCTGTTTTTT.